This paragraph covers one T cell receptor beta chain sequence. This sample is drawn from a study of T cell repertoires in cytomegalovirus infection. TCRdb reanalysed the reads using MiXCR and keeps one entry per CDR3 protein. The sample has some 400,000 distinct CDR3 sequences, about a third seen once; the top ten hold roughly 13%. Between the trimmed V and J ends, which lost 2 bases and 5 bases, there was a span of 2 bases. Looked up from germline, CDR1 is KGHSH and CDR2 is LQKENI. This CDR3 has 11 amino acids. The TCR sequence derives from a human donor in good health (CMV status not recorded). Some clones in this sample may be carry-over from other donors' samples. The sequencing sample was made of PBMCs. The chain carries TRBV18 and TRBJ2-3; the D is unclear. CDR3 protein: CASSPEDTQYF. CDR3 bases: TGTGCCAGCTCACCAGAAGATACGCAGTATTTT.